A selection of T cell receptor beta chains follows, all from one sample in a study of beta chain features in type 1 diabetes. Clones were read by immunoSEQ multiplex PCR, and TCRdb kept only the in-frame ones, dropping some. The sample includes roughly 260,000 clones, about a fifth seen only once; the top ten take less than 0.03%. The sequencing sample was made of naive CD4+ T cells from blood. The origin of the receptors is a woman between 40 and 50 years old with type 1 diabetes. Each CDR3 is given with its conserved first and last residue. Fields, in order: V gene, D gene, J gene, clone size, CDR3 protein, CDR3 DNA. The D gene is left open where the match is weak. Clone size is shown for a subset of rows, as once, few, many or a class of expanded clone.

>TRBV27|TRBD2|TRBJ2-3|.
CASHRGRGVRATQYF
TGTGCCAGCCACCGGGGTCGGGGGGTACGGGCTACGCAGTATTTT
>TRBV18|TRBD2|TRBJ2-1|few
CASSPGLAGGSYNEQFF
TGTGCCAGCTCACCTGGACTAGCGGGGGGGTCCTACAATGAGCAGTTCTTC
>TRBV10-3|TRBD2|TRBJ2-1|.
CAISLAEGNEQFF
TGTGCCATCAGCCTAGCGGAAGGCAATGAGCAGTTCTTC
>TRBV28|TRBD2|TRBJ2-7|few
CASTRGDGDDEQYF
TGTGCCAGCACTCGGGGGGATGGAGACGACGAGCAGTACTTC
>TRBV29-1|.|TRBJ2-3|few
CSVDRGTSTDTQYF
TGCAGCGTTGATCGAGGGACTAGCACAGATACGCAGTATTTT
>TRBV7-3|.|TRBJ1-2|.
CASSLRQQSGGYTF
TGTGCCAGCAGCTTAAGACAGCAATCCGGAGGCTACACCTTC
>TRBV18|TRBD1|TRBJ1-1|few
CASSAPNRGTEAFF
TGTGCCAGCTCAGCGCCCAACAGGGGCACTGAAGCTTTCTTT
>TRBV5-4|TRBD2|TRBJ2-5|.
CASSSHSGGARETQYF
TGTGCCAGCAGCTCCCATAGCGGGGGGGCAAGAGAGACCCAGTACTTC
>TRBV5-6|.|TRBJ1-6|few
CASSLGRAQLSPNSPLHF
TGTGCCAGCAGCTTAGGGCGGGCGCAGTTAAGTCCTAATTCACCCCTCCACTTT
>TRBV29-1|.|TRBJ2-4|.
CSAGLGVDKNIQYF
TGCAGCGCCGGACTCGGAGTGGACAAAAACATTCAGTACTTC
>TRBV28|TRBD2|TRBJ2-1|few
CASRSGAGDNEQFF
TGTGCCAGCAGGAGCGGGGCCGGGGACAATGAGCAGTTCTTC
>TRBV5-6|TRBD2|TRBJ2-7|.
CASSRIAGGRPEQYF
TGTGCCAGCAGCCGTATAGCGGGAGGACGCCCCGAGCAGTACTTC
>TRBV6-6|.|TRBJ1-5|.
CASRDSSNQPQHF
TGTGCCAGCAGGGACAGTAGCAATCAGCCCCAGCATTTT
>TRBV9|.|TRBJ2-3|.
CASSVAVPDTQYF
TGTGCCAGCAGCGTAGCAGTCCCAGATACGCAGTATTTT
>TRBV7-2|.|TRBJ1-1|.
CASSPAGLNTEAFF
TGTGCCAGCAGCCCCGCGGGTTTGAACACTGAAGCTTTCTTT
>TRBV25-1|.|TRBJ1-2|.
CASSVSQGRGYTF
TGTGCCAGCAGTGTATCTCAGGGGCGCGGCTACACCTTC
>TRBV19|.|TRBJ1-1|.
CASSVDRLHFEAFF
TGTGCCAGTAGTGTCGACAGACTGCACTTCGAAGCTTTCTTT
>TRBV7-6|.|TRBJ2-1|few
CASSLALASEDEQFF
TGTGCCAGCAGCTTAGCGCTGGCTAGCGAGGATGAGCAGTTCTTC
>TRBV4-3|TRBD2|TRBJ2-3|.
CASSELAVGDTQYF
TGCGCCAGCAGTGAGCTAGCGGTTGGGGATACGCAGTATTTT
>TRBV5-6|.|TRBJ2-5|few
CASSLFLQGRETQYF
TGTGCCAGCAGCTTGTTCCTCCAAGGGAGAGAGACCCAGTACTTC
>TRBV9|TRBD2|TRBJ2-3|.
CASSLRGGRTDTQYF
TGTGCCAGCAGCTTGCGGGGGGGCCGTACAGATACGCAGTATTTT
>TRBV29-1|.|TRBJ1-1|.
CSVEETGNTEAFF
TGCAGCGTTGAAGAGACAGGGAACACTGAAGCTTTCTTT
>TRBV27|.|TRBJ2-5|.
CASSWGPQGLETQYF
TGTGCCAGCAGTTGGGGCCCCCAGGGGTTGGAGACCCAGTACTTC
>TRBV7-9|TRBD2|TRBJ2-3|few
CASSLTGGADTQYF
TGTGCCAGCAGCTTGACGGGAGGCGCGGATACGCAGTATTTT
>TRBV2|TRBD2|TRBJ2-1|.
CASALDTRGVDEQFF
TGTGCCAGCGCCTTGGACACTCGGGGGGTCGATGAGCAGTTCTTC
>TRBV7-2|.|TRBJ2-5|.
CASSSSSGLETQYF
TGTGCCAGCAGCTCAAGCTCCGGGTTAGAGACCCAGTACTTC
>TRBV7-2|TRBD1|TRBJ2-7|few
CASSPASGTGSYEQYF
TGTGCCAGCAGCCCCGCTTCCGGGACAGGCTCCTACGAGCAGTACTTC
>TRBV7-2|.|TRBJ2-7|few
CASSLGDFLSSYEQYF
TGTGCCAGCAGCTTGGGGGACTTCCTGAGCTCCTACGAGCAGTACTTC